The rows below give T cell receptor beta chains drawn from one sample of a study of blood T cell repertoires in COVID-19. Sequencing used immunoSEQ multiplex PCR; TCRdb keeps in-frame clones, though not all of them. The data show some 100,000 clones, with roughly four fifths seen just once and over 9.5% held by the top ten. The sample comprised peripheral blood. Receptors originate from a human donor in a cohort sampled during active COVID-19. Each CDR3 is given with its conserved first and last residue.

TRBV5-1	TRBJ2-3	CASTPRQGTDTQYF
TRBV6-5	TRBJ1-6	CASTRSNSPLHF
TRBV7-9	TRBJ2-1	CASSQNHEQFF
TRBV6-6	TRBJ1-2	CASDQTGYGYTF
TRBV6-5	TRBJ2-7	CASSQTGASYEQYF
TRBV5-1	TRBJ1-1	CASSLAGLTNTEAFF
TRBV11-2	TRBJ1-2	CASSTGTVSYGYTF
TRBV7-2	TRBJ2-4	CASSLGTNNKNIQYF
TRBV29-1	TRBJ2-1	CSVEVGTRHEQFF
TRBV7-2	TRBJ2-3	CASRPTGGKDTQYF
TRBV5-3	TRBJ2-7	CARSLVGTSDYEQYF
TRBV11-2	TRBJ2-7	CASSSRDRTYEQYF
TRBV7-2	TRBJ1-1	CASRRQGTPQNTEAFF
TRBV19	TRBJ1-1	CASSSRDTEAFF
TRBV6-2/TRBV6-3	TRBJ2-1	CASSPGTSGYNEQFF
TRBV7-3	TRBJ2-7	CASSLTPGLANGEPTSYEQYF
TRBV5-1	TRBJ2-7	CASSLGQVGTYEQYF
TRBV5-1	TRBJ1-5	CASSLVPGVNQPQHF
TRBV30	TRBJ2-5	CAWSVGAGIQETQYF
TRBV6-2/TRBV6-3	TRBJ2-4	CASSRSFSGAQMRLNIQYF
TRBV27	TRBJ1-1	CASSKQTGEVTEAFF
TRBV6-5	TRBJ1-2	CASSYSDRGSYGYTF
TRBV4-1	TRBJ2-1	CASSQVEEVYNEQFF
TRBV6-2/TRBV6-3	TRBJ1-3	CASSPPYSGNTIYF
TRBV5-1	TRBJ2-6	CASSFLSPRDRGTGANVLTF
TRBV6-5	TRBJ1-6	CASSYSTGVNSPLHF
TRBV30	TRBJ1-6	CAWSQGTNSPLHF
TRBV11-2	TRBJ2-1	CASSLGERGEQFF
TRBV19	TRBJ2-7	CASSIQGSSYEQYF
TRBV28	TRBJ1-2	CASRTDRPSKDYTF
TRBV19	TRBJ1-1	CASSRQGGTEAFF
TRBV9	TRBJ2-5	CASSPSASETQYF
TRBV7-6	TRBJ2-1	CASSLGQGVENEQFF
TRBV4-3	TRBJ2-2	CASSQVASGSTGELFF
TRBV11-3	TRBJ1-2	CASSLGAGQGDYGYTF
TRBV5-5	TRBJ2-5	CASSLGTGQETQYF
TRBV28	TRBJ2-7	CASRTGSAEQYF
TRBV27	TRBJ1-3	CASSLGASGNTIYF
TRBV19	TRBJ2-1	CASSTLTNALGNEQFF
TRBV27	TRBJ2-5	CASRVKQGALGETQYF
TRBV30	TRBJ2-7	CAWSVKGISAYEQYF
TRBV7-2	TRBJ2-2	CASSLLIRGVGGELFF
TRBV5-1	TRBJ2-1	CASSPPGLASSNEQFF
TRBV27	TRBJ1-1	CASSLLGHKLVAFF
TRBV6-5	TRBJ1-1	CASSRGTGTEAFF
TRBV5-6	TRBJ1-3	CASSLVDTYSGNTIYF
TRBV6-6	TRBJ1-1	CASRQGLNTEAFF
TRBV27	TRBJ1-1	CASSSALLGSSTEAFF